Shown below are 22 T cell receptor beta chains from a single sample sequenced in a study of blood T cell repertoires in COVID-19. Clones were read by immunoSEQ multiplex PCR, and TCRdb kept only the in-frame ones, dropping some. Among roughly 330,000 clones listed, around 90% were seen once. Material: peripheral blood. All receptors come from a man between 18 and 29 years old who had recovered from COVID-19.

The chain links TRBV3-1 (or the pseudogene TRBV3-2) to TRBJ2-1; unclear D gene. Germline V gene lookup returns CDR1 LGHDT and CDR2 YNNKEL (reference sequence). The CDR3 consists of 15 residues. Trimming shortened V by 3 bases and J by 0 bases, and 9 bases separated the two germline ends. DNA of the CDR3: TGTGCCAGCAGCCACCTACAGAGCTCCTACAATGAGCAGTTCTTC. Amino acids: CASSHLQSSYNEQFF.

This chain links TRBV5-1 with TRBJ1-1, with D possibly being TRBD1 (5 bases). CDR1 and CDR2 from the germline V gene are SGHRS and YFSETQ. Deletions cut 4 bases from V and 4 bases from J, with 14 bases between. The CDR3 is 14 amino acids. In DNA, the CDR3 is TGCGCCAGCAGCCCAGGGATTTACGGCACTGAAGCTTTCTTT. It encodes CASSPGIYGTEAFF.

The CDR3 DNA reads as TGTGCCAGCAGCTTGCCACTAGCCATGGGTCAAGAGACCCAGTACTTC. Protein: CASSLPLAMGQETQYF. This rearrangement joins TRBV5-6 to TRBJ2-5, with D possibly matching TRBD2 (6 bases). The CDR3 is made up of 16 amino acids. Trimming pared 1 base from V and 2 bases from J, leaving 15 bases between. Germline values: CDR1 SGHDT, CDR2 YYEEEE.

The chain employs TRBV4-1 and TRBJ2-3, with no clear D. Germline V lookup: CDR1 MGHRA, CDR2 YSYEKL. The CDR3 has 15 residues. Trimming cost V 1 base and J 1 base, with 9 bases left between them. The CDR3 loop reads CASSQASTRTDTQYF. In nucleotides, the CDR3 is TGCGCCAGCAGCCAAGCAAGTACACGCACAGATACGCAGTATTTT.

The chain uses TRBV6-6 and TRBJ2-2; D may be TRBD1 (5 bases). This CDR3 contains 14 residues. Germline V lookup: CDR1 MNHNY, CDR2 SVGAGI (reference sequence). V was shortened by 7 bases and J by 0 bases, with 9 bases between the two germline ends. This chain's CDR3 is CASTDSPNTGELFF. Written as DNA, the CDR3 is TGTGCCAGCACCGACAGCCCGAACACCGGGGAGCTGTTTTTT.

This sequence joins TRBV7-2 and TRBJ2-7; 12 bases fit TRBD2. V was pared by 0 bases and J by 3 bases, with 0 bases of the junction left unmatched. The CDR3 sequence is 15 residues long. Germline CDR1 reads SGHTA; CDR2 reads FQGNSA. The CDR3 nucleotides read TGTGCCAGCAGCTTAGCGGGACTAGCGGGCTACGAGCAGTACTTC. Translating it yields CASSLAGLAGYEQYF.

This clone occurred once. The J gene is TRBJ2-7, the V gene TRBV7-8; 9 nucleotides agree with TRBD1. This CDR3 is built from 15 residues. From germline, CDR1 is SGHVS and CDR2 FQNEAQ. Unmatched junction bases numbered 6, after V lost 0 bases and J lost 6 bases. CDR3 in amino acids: CASSLAAQGAGEQYF. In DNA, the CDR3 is TGTGCCAGCAGCTTAGCAGCACAGGGGGCGGGCGAGCAGTACTTC.

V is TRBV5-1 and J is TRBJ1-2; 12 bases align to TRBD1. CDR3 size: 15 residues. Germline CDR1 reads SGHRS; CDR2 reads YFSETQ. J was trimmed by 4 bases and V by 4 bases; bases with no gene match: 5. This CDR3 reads CASSGGQGAAYGYTF. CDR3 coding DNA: TGCGCCAGCAGCGGGGGACAGGGGGCTGCCTATGGCTACACCTTC.

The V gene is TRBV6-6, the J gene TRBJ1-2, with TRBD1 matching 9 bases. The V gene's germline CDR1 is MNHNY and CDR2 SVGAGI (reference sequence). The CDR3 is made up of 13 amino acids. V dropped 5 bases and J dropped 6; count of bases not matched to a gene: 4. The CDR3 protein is CASSTDRGNGYTF. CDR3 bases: TGTGCCAGCAGTACGGACAGGGGAAATGGCTACACCTTC.

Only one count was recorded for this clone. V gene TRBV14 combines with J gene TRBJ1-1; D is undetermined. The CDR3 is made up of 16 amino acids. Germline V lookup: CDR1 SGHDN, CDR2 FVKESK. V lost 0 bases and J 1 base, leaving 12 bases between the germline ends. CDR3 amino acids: CASSQDIISGNTEAFF. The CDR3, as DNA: TGTGCCAGCAGCCAAGACATCATATCAGGGAACACTGAAGCTTTCTTT.

CDR3 DNA: TGTGCCAGTAGTTGGCTCCCCAGGGGGGATGAGCAGTTCTTC. This encodes CASSWLPRGDEQFF. The chain has TRBV19 and TRBJ2-1; D is perhaps TRBD1 (7 bases). The germline V gene has CDR1 LNHDA and CDR2 SQIVND (reference sequence). Trimming removed 5 bases at V and 8 bases at J, with 16 bases between. The CDR3 contains 14 residues.

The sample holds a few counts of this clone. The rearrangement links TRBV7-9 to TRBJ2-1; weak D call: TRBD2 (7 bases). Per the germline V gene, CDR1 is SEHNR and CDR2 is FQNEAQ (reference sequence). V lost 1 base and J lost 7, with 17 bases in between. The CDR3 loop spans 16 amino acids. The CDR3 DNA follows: TGTGCCAGCAGCTTAGATGGCGGGGGCTTTCAGAATGAGCAGTTCTTC. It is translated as CASSLDGGGFQNEQFF.

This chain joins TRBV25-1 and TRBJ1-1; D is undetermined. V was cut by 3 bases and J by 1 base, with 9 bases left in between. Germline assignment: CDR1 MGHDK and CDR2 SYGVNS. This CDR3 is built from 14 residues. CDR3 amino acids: CASSDPGANTEAFF. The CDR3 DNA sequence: TGTGCCAGCAGTGACCCGGGAGCGAACACTGAAGCTTTCTTT.

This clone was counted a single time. The CDR3 sequence: CAISDLGADGYTF. CDR3 DNA sequence: TGTGCCATCAGTGACCTGGGGGCAGATGGCTACACCTTC. The chain combines TRBV10-3 with TRBJ1-2; maybe TRBD1 (6 bases). V dropped 3 bases and J dropped 6 bases, with 11 bases sitting between them. This CDR3 has 13 amino acids. The germline gives CDR1 ENHRY, CDR2 SYGVKD.

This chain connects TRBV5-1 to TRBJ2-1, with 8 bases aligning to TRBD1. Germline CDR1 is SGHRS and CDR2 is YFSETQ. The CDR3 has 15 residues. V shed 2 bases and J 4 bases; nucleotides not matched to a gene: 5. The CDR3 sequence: CASSLHRGDYNEQFF. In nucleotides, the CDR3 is TGCGCCAGCAGCTTACACAGGGGGGATTACAATGAGCAGTTCTTC.

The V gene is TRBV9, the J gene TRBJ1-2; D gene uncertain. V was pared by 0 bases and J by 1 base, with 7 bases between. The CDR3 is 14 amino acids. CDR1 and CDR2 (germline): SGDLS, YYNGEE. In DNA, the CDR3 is TGTGCCAGCAGCGTAGCCGGGGTTAACTATGGCTACACCTTC. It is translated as CASSVAGVNYGYTF.

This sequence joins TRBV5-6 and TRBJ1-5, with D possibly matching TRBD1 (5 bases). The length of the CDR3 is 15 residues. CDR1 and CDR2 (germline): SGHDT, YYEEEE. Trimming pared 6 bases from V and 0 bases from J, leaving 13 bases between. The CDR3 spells CASTQGRYSNQPQHF. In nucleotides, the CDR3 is TGTGCCAGCACCCAGGGCCGTTATAGCAATCAGCCCCAGCATTTT.

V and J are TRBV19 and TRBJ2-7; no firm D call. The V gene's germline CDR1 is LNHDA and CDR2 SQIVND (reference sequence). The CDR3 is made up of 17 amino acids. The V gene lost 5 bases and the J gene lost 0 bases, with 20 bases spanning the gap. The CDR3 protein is CASSVRQVSPLSYEQYF. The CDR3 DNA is TGTGCCAGTAGTGTCCGGCAGGTCAGCCCTCTCTCCTACGAGCAGTACTTC.

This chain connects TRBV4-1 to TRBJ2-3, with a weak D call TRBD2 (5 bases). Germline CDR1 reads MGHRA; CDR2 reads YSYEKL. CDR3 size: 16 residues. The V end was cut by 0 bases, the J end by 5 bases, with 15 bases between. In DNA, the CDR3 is TGCGCCAGCAGCCAAGATGGACCTTCGGGGAGAGATACGCAGTATTTT. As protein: CASSQDGPSGRDTQYF.

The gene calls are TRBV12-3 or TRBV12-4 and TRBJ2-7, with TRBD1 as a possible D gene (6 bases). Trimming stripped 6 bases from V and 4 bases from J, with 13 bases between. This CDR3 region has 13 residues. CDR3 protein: CASSQGHRYEQYF. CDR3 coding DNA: TGTGCCAGCAGCCAGGGACACCGATACGAGCAGTACTTC.

In nucleotides, the CDR3 is TGTGCCAGCAGCTACGGGACAGGGGGATTCGGGGAGCTGTTTTTT. Amino acids: CASSYGTGGFGELFF. The V gene is TRBV14, the J gene TRBJ2-2; 11 bases agree with TRBD1. The length of the CDR3 is 15 residues. After removal of 5 bases from V and 7 bases from J, the junction contained 6 bases not matched to a gene. The germline gives CDR1 SGHDN, CDR2 FVKESK.

For the CDR3, the DNA is TGTGCCAGTATCGCGGGACAGGGGTTTTACAATGAGCAGTTCTTC. Its translation: CASIAGQGFYNEQFF. The V gene is TRBV19, the J gene TRBJ2-1, with 10 bases aligning to TRBD1. This CDR3 has 15 residues. From germline, CDR1 is LNHDA and CDR2 SQIVND (reference sequence). V trimming: 7 bases; J trimming: 4 bases; junction bases outside the gene matches: 7.